The 7 T cell receptor beta chains below come from one sample, sequenced in a study of PD-1 blockade in classical Hodgkin lymphoma. Time point reported: cycle 4 day 1 (C4D1), after around six weeks of nivolumab. All patients experienced relapse after autologous stem cell transplantation, and brentuximab vedotin exposure was variable. Sequenced by immunoSEQ multiplex PCR; TCRdb stores in-frame clones only, minus some. Among 25,000 to 40,000 clones, about 81% were seen once, and the ten largest hold about 15%. This specimen was peripheral blood mononuclear cells (PBMCs), taken before the fourth cycle of nivolumab. The receptors were sampled from a human donor with classical Hodgkin lymphoma.

This chain links TRBV4-3 with TRBJ1-6; no firm D call. The CDR3 length is 13 residues. The V end was cut by 0 bases, the J end by 10 bases, with 7 bases between. Per the germline V gene, CDR1 is LGHNA and CDR2 is YSLEER. CDR3 protein: CASSQDLGSPLHF. The CDR3 DNA reads as TGCGCCAGCAGCCAAGATCTTGGCTCACCCCTCCACTTT.

The CDR3 loop is CASSVGVKETQYF. CDR3 DNA sequence: TGTGCCAGCAGCGTAGGGGTGAAAGAGACCCAGTACTTC. This chain joins TRBV9 and TRBJ2-5; D not resolved. Trimming shortened V by 0 bases and J by 3 bases, and 6 bases separated the two germline ends. The germline V gene encodes CDR1 SGDLS and CDR2 YYNGEE. This CDR3 comprises 13 residues.

This clone was seen a few times. The chain recombines TRBV7-8 with TRBJ1-1, with TRBD1 as a possible D gene (6 bases). CDR3 length: 15 amino acids. Looked up from germline, CDR1 is SGHVS and CDR2 is FQNEAQ. Trimming removed 5 bases from V and 1 base from J, with 14 bases in between. The CDR3 spells CASSPSRGSNTEAFF. The CDR3 nucleotides read TGTGCCAGCAGCCCATCCAGGGGTTCGAACACTGAAGCTTTCTTT.

The V gene is TRBV5-4, the J gene TRBJ2-3; 8 bases map to TRBD2. V lost 1 base to trimming and J lost 4 bases; unmatched junction nucleotides: 5. The CDR3 consists of 15 residues. Germline V gene sequence: CDR1 SGHNT, CDR2 YYREEE (reference sequence). The CDR3 loop is CASSLYAGGPDTQYF. Written as DNA, the CDR3 is TGTGCCAGCAGCTTGTATGCGGGAGGACCAGATACGCAGTATTTT. Drawing the rest from reference TRBV5-4 and TRBJ2-3, the complete variable domain is ETGVTQSPTHLIKTRGQQVTLRCSSQSGHNTVSWYQQALGQGPQFIFQYYREEENGRGNFPPRFSGLQFPNYSSELNVNALELDDSALYLCASSLYAGGPDTQYFGPGTRLTVL.

CDR3 in DNA: TGCGCCAGCAGCCCTACTCGCGGGGGGGCGTTAGATACGCAGTATTTT. The encoded protein is CASSPTRGGALDTQYF. The chain joins TRBV5-1 to TRBJ2-3, with 9 nucleotides matching TRBD2. There are 16 residues in the CDR3. Trimming removed 4 bases from V and 5 bases from J; junction bases left unmatched: 11. Germline V gene sequence: CDR1 SGHRS, CDR2 YFSETQ.

This chain uses TRBV5-3 with TRBJ2-1; 13 bases are a match to TRBD2. TRBV5-3 belongs to the ORF category, with a function that is uncertain. The length of the CDR3 is 16 residues. After removal of 4 bases from V and 4 bases from J, the junction contained 5 bases not matched to a gene. CDR3 protein: CARSGTSGREYNEQFF. The CDR3 DNA reads as TGTGCCAGAAGCGGAACTAGCGGGAGGGAGTACAATGAGCAGTTCTTC.

Turning to this clone: One end of the junction is discordant with germline, which a read error may explain. This chain uses TRBV7-2 with TRBJ1-2; 8 bases are shared with TRBD1. The CDR3 is 16 amino acids. Germline V gene data show CDR1 as SGHTA and CDR2 as FQGNSA. DNA of the CDR3: TGTGCCAGCAGCCTAGCTGGGAGACAGGGGAGCTATGGCTACACCTTC. This sequence encodes CASSLAGRQGSYGYTF.